Following are 5 T cell receptor beta chains from one sample sequenced in a study of long-term antiretroviral therapy in people with HIV. Version v3.0 of the immunoSEQ assay was performed at survey level. The table came from immunoSEQ multiplex PCR; TCRdb's copy has only in-frame clones and leaves some out. The sample includes about 30,000 clones, 90% to 95% seen only once; the top ten take 2.5% to 3.5%. The input for sequencing was unsorted PBMCs, taken approximately 7.4 years after starting antiretroviral therapy. These receptors were taken from a man aged 50 to 59 with HIV.

A single count supports this clone. This chain uses TRBV29-1 with TRBJ2-3, with D uncertain. Germline CDR1 is SQVTM and CDR2 is ANQGSEA. Trimming pared 2 bases from V and 4 bases from J, leaving 4 bases between. The CDR3 has 11 residues. The CDR3 bases are TGCAGCGTTGAATGGGCAGATACGCAGTATTTT. Protein sequence: CSVEWADTQYF.

This clone was detected only once. V gene TRBV4-3 combines with J gene TRBJ2-1; 7 bases agree with TRBD1. The CDR3 loop spans 14 amino acids. Losses at the gene ends were 6 bases for V and 7 bases for J; bases not matched to a gene: 9. CDR1 LGHNA and CDR2 YSLEER come from the germline V gene. The CDR3 sequence is CASSPGQRINEQFF. In DNA, the CDR3 is TGCGCCAGCAGTCCGGGACAGAGGATTAATGAGCAGTTCTTC.

The rearrangement links TRBV5-1 to TRBJ2-3, with 15 bases lining up with TRBD2. V shed 5 bases, J shed 4 bases, and the junction held 11 bases outside the gene matches. The CDR3 has 18 residues. The germline gives CDR1 SGHRS, CDR2 YFSETQ. The CDR3 coding sequence is TGCGCCAGCAGTTTCGGACTAGCGGGGGGGCTGACAGCAGATACGCAGTATTTT. Its protein is CASSFGLAGGLTADTQYF.

The chain combines TRBV5-8 with TRBJ1-2, with 11 positions matching TRBD1. With V trimmed by 3 bases and J by 2 bases, 3 bases remained unmatched. Germline V lookup: CDR1 SGHTS, CDR2 YDEGEE. This CDR3 is built from 15 residues. The CDR3 coding sequence is TGTGCCAGCAGCTCCCGGGACAGGGGGAACTATGGCTACACCTTC. Translating it yields CASSSRDRGNYGYTF.

This chain connects TRBV2 to TRBJ1-1; D perhaps matches TRBD1 (6 bases). Trimming left V 8 bases short and J 3 bases short, with 16 bases between. The CDR3 contains 14 residues. Germline V gene data show CDR1 as SNHLY and CDR2 as FYNNEI. This chain's CDR3 is CASGLTGGDTEAFF. CDR3 in DNA: TGTGCCAGCGGGTTGACAGGCGGCGACACTGAAGCTTTCTTT.